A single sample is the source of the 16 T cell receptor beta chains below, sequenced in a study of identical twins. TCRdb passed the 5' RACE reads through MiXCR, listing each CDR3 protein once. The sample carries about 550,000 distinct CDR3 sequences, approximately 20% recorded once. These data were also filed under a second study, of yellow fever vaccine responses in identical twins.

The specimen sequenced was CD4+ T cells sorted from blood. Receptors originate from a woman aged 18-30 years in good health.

As DNA, the CDR3 is TGTGCCAGCAGTGTGGCGGGGTTTGGCTCTGGGGCCAACGTCCTGACTTTC. This gives the protein CASSVAGFGSGANVLTF. This chain connects TRBV2 to TRBJ2-6; D is possibly TRBD2 (6 bases). Trimming removed 4 bases from V and 0 bases from J, with 13 bases in between. In germline, CDR1 is SNHLY, CDR2 FYNNEI. CDR3 size: 17 residues. The full variable domain, its missing parts supplied by reference TRBV2 and TRBJ2-6, is EPEVTQTPSHQVTQMGQEVILRCVPISNHLYFYWYRQILGQKVEFLVSFYNNEISEKSEIFDDQFSVERPDGSNFTLKIRSTKLEDSAMYFCASSVAGFGSGANVLTFGAGSRLTVL.

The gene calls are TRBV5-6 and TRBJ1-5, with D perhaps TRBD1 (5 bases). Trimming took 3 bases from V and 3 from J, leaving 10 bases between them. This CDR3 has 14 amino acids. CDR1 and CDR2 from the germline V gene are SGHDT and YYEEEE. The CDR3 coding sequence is TGTGCCAGCAGCTGGCAGGGTATCAATCAGCCCCAGCATTTT. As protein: CASSWQGINQPQHF.

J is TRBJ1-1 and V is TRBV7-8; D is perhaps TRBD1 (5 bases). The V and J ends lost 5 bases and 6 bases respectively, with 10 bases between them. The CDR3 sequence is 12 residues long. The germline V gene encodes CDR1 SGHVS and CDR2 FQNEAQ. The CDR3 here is CASSPGMPEAFF. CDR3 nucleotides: TGTGCCAGCAGCCCAGGGATGCCTGAAGCTTTCTTT.

The CDR3 nucleotides are TGTGCCAGCAGTTCATCACCTCGATCCTACGAGCAGTACGTC. This gives the protein CASSSSPRSYEQYV. J is TRBJ2-7 and V is TRBV28; D gene unclear. Between the trimmed V and J ends, which lost 4 bases and 1 base, there was a span of 11 bases. From germline, CDR1 is MDHEN and CDR2 SYDVKM. The CDR3 totals 14 residues.

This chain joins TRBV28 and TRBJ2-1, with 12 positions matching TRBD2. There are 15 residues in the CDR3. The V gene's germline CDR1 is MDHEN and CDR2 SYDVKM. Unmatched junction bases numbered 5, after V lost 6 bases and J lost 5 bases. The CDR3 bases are TGTGCCAGCAGGGACGGACTAGCGGGAAACAATGAGCAGTTCTTC. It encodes CASRDGLAGNNEQFF.

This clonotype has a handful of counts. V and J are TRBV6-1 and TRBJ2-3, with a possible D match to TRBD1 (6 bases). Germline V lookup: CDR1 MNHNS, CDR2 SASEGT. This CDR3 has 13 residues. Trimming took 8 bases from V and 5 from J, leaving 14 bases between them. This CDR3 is CASSSGERDTQYF. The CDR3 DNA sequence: TGTGCCAGCTCATCAGGGGAACGAGATACGCAGTATTTT.

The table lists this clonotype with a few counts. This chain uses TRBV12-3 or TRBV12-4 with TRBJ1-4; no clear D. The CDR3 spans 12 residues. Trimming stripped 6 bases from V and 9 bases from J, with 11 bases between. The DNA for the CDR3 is TGTGCCAGCAGCCCCCTGCGGCAAAAACTGTTTTTT. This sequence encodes CASSPLRQKLFF.

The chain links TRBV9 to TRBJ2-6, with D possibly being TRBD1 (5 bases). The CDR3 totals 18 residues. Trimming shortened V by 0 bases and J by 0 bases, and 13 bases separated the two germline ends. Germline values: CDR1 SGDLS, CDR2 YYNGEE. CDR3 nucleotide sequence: TGTGCCAGCAGCGTAGGGGGTGGGGCGAGCTCTGGGGCCAACGTCCTGACTTTC. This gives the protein CASSVGGGASSGANVLTF.

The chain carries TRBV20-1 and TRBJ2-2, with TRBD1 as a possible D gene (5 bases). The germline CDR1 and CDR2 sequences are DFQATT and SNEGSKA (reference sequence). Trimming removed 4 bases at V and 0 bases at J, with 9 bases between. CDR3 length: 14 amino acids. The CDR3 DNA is TGCAGTGCTATCCAGGGTCCGAACACCGGGGAGCTGTTTTTT. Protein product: CSAIQGPNTGELFF.

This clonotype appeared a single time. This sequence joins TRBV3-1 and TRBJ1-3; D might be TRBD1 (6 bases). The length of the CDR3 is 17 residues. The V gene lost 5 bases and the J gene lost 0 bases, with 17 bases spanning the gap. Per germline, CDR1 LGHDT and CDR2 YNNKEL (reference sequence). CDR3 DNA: TGTGCCAGCAGCTACTCCGGGACACCCTCCTCTGGAAACACCATATATTTT. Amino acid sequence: CASSYSGTPSSGNTIYF.

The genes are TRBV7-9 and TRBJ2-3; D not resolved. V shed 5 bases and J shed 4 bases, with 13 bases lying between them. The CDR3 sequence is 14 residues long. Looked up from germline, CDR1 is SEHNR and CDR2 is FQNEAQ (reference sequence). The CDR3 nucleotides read TGTGCCAGCAGCCCCCGAGAGGTCGCAGATACGCAGTATTTT. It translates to CASSPREVADTQYF.

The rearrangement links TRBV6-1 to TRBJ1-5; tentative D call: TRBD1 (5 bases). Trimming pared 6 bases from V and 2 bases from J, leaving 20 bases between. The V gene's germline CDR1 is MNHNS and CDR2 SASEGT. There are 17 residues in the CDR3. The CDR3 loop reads CASSRSGGLMGNQPQHF. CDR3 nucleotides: TGTGCCAGCAGCCGGTCTGGGGGACTGATGGGCAATCAGCCCCAGCATTTT.

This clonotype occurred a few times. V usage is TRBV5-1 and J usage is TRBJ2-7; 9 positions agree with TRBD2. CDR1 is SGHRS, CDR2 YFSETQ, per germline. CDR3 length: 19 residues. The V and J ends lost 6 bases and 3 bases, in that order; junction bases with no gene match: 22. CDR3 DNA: TGCGCCAGCAAGGGGACTTCCAGCCTAGCGGGAAGAACTCGCTACGAGCAGTACTTC. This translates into CASKGTSSLAGRTRYEQYF. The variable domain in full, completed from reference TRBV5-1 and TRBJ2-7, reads KAGVTQTPRYLIKTRGQQVTLSCSPISGHRSVSWYQQTPGQGLQFLFEYFSETQRNKGNFPGRFSGRQFSNSRSEMNVSTLELGDSALYLCASKGTSSLAGRTRYEQYFGPGTRLTVT.

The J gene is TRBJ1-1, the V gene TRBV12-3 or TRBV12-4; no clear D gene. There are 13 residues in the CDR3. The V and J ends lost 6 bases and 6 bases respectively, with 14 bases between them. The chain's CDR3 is CASSSRATAEAFF. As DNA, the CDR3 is TGTGCCAGCAGCTCCCGGGCCACCGCTGAAGCTTTCTTT.

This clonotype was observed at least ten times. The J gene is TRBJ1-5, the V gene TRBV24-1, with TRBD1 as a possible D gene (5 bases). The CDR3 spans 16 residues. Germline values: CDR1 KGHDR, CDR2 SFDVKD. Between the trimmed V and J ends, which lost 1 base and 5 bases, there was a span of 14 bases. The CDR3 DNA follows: TGTGCCACCAGTGATTTTCAGGGAGACGGGTATCAGCCCCAGCATTTT. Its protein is CATSDFQGDGYQPQHF.

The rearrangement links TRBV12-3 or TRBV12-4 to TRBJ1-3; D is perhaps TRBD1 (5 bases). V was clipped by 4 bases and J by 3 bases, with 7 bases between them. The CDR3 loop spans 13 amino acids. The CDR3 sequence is CASSSRVGNTIYF. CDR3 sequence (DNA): TGTGCCAGCAGTTCCAGGGTTGGAAACACCATATATTTT.